Sequencing of this T cell receptor beta chain was carried out in a study of pediatric ulcerative colitis. Regarding the study as a whole: Blood-rectal clonal overlap within each person was significantly higher in ulcerative colitis patients than controls.

A note on this clone: Antigen: not known.

Repertoires were generated with immunoSEQ multiplex PCR, while TCRdb's copy carries only in-frame clones and drops some. The sample includes about 12,000 clones, around 77% of them seen just once. This CDR3 spans 17 amino acids. Germline V gives CDR1 SGHDT, CDR2 YYEEEE. Unmatched junction bases numbered 9, after V lost 0 bases and J lost 4 bases. Rectal tissue came from one to two pinch biopsies taken at colonoscopy. Control subjects, colonoscoped for suspected IBD, had macroscopically and histologically normal endoscopy. This chain links TRBV5-6 with TRBJ2-3; 9 bases line up with TRBD2. The material sequenced was gut tissue. The receptor was derived from a boy between 10 and 17 years old who was a control in a study of pediatric ulcerative colitis. CDR3 in amino acids: CASSLAPGLAGADTQYF. The CDR3 DNA reads as TGTGCCAGCAGCTTGGCCCCGGGACTAGCAGGGGCAGATACGCAGTATTTT.